The source of this T cell receptor (beta chain) is a study of blood T cell repertoires in COVID-19. At the level of the study: Acute and convalescent COVID-19 specimens originated in the United States, Italy and Spain.

Profiling relied on immunoSEQ multiplex PCR, and the TCRdb table lists in-frame clones only, not all of them. The sample has some 120,000 clones, about four fifths seen once. In assigning cohorts, the study relied on participant-reported clinical history. From germline, CDR1 is SGHDT and CDR2 YYEEEE. The CDR3 is 15 residues long. The ends were cut back, 0 bases at V and 1 base at J, with 7 bases in the middle. The chain has TRBV5-6 and TRBJ2-2, with D hard to call. The receptor comes from a man aged 30 to 45 who had recovered from COVID-19. Sequencing used PBMCs or T cells enriched from blood (not recorded which). The DNA of the CDR3 is TGTGCCAGCAGCTTGGCGCCAGGGAACACCGGGGAGCTGTTTTTT. Protein sequence: CASSLAPGNTGELFF.